This TCR beta chain was recorded in a study of blood T cell repertoires in COVID-19. The CDR3 has 16 residues. The J segment lost 6 bases and the V segment lost 0 bases, leaving 6 bases of the junction unmatched. Germline values: CDR1 SGHAT, CDR2 FQNNGV. Measured with immunoSEQ multiplex PCR; TCRdb has only the in-frame clones, and not every one. There are about 220,000 clones in the sample; 80% occur only once, and about 13% lies in the top ten. This sequence originates from a human donor in a cohort sampled during active COVID-19. This chain uses TRBV11-2 with TRBJ2-3, with 10 positions matching TRBD1. The material sequenced was peripheral blood. CDR3 in DNA: TGTGCCAGCAGCTTAGAGCCGACAGGGGGCAGGGATACGCAGTATTTT. Its protein is CASSLEPTGGRDTQYF.